This TCR beta chain was recorded in a study of OX40 agonist ivuxolimab in advanced cancers. TCRdb's copy holds only in-frame clones and misses some; the assay was immunoSEQ multiplex PCR. The table includes approximately 70,000 clones, around 83% detected once. Trimming took off 8 bases at V and 0 bases at J, with 11 bases between the two ends. CDR3 size: 14 residues. Germline V gene lookup returns CDR1 MNHEY and CDR2 SMNVEV (reference sequence). Notes on the study in general: At 0.1 to 3.0 mg/kg and by week 6, clonal expansion occurred in CD4+ and CD8+ blood T cells.

Of note for this clone: Its antigen is not identified.

At baseline, cycle 4 day 1, and cycle 7 day 1, blood was sampled. V usage is TRBV27 and J usage is TRBJ1-3, with a tentative D call TRBD1 (5 bases). The TCR was taken from an adult with an advanced solid tumor such as melanoma, head and neck, liver or kidney cancer. The sample in question was CD4+ or CD8+ T cells sorted from blood, obtained in a trial of the OX40 agonist ivuxolimab. The CDR3, as DNA: TGTGCCAGCCTCCGGGGGAGCTCTGGAAACACCATATATTTT. It yields the protein CASLRGSSGNTIYF.